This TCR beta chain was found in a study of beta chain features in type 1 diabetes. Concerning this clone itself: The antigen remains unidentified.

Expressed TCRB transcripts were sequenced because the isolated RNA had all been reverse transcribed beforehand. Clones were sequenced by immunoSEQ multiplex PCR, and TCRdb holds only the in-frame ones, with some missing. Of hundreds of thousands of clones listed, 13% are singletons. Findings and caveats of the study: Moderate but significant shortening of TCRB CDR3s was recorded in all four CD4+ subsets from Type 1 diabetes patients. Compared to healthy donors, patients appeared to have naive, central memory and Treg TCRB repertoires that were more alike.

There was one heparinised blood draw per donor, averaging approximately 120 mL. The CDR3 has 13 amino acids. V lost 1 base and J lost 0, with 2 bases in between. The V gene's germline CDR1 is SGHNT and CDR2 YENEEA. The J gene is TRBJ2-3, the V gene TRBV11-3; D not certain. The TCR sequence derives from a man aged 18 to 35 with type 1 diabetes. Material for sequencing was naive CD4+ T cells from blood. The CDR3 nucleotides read TGTGCCAGCAGCTTAGGGAGCACAGATACGCAGTATTTT. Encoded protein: CASSLGSTDTQYF.